Listed below are T cell receptor beta chains from one sample, sequenced in a study of shared T cell receptors in the human thymus. The table came from immunoSEQ multiplex PCR; TCRdb's copy has only in-frame clones and leaves some out. The sample lists more than 300,000 clones, approximately 95% occurring once. The sample was thymocytes. The receptors were gathered from a human donor. Each CDR3 is given with its conserved first and last residue.

TRBV30	TRBJ2-7	CAWRGLAVDEQYF
TRBV27	TRBJ1-4	CASSPGQNNEKLFF
TRBV27	TRBJ2-2	CASTGGQGGAGELFF
TRBV4-1	TRBJ1-5	CASSQGRNRDNQPQHF
TRBV6-4	TRBJ2-2	CASRSPGSGELFF
TRBV4-1	TRBJ2-7	CASSLTPGTRLSVQYF
TRBV5-4	NA	CASSPTSGGTRFSYEQYF
TRBV7-6	TRBJ1-1	CASSSQGSEAFF
TRBV11-1	TRBJ1-1	CASSYSAESTGATTEAFF
TRBV15	TRBJ1-1	CATSRDQTGTNTEAFF
TRBV7-8	TRBJ1-5	CASSEPVREYSNQPQHF
TRBV14	TRBJ1-2	CASSPGGIYGYTF
TRBV19	TRBJ1-2	CASSIDPGVGYTF
TRBV28	TRBJ2-1	CASSLYGSYNEQFF
TRBV5-1	TRBJ2-7	CASSLEVPWRESYEQYF
TRBV11-2	TRBJ2-5	CASSLDGAQYF
TRBV28	TRBJ2-5	CASSFDLGGRIQETQYF
TRBV7-9	TRBJ2-3	CASSLEPSGSPDTQYF
TRBV5-1	TRBJ1-1	CASSLPGQGRGEGAEAFF
TRBV18	TRBJ1-2	CASSRVYGYTF
TRBV27	TRBJ2-7	CAIKAGALDEQYF
TRBV10-3	TRBJ2-5	CAISALLAGLSQETQYF
TRBV27	TRBJ1-1	CASSLSAGTYTEAFF
TRBV29-1	TRBJ2-7	CSVWDGRGAPHEQYF